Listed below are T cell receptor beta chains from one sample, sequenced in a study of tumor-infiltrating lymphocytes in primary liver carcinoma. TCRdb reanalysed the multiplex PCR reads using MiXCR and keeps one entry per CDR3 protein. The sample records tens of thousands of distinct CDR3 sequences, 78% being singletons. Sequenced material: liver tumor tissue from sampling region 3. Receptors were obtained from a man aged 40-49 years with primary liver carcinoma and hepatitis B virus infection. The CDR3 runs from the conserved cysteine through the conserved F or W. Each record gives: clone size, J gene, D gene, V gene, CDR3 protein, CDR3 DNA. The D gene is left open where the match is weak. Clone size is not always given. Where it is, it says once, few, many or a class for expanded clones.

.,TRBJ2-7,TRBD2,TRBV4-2,CASTGKRVLAGGPHEQYF,TGTGCCAGCACTGGAAAACGGGTACTAGCGGGAGGGCCACACGAGCAGTACTTC
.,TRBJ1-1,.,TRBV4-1,CASSQDSGGLEAFF,TGCGCCAGCAGCCAAGACAGCGGAGGATTAGAAGCTTTCTTT
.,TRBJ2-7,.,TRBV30,CAWSAPDVHHEQYF,TGTGCCTGGAGTGCACCGGACGTGCATCACGAGCAGTACTTC
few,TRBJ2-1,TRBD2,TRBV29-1,CGVEGLAGDVYNEQLF,TGCGGCGTCGAGGGGTTAGCGGGAGATGTGTACAATGAGCAGCTCTTC
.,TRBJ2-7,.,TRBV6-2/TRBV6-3,CATRASRGYEQYF,TGTGCCACCCGGGCTAGCAGGGGATACGAGCAGTACTTC
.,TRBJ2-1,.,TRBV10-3,CVIMSFSRSSYNEQFF,TGTGTCATCATGTCGTTTAGCAGGAGCTCCTACAATGAGCAGTTCTTC
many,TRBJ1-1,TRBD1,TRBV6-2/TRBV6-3,CASSYTNRGTEAFF,TGTGCCAGCAGTTACACGAACAGGGGAACTGAAGCTTTCTTT
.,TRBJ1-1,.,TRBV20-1,CSAKITQNTEAFF,TGCAGTGCTAAAATCACCCAGAACACTGAAGCTTTCTTT
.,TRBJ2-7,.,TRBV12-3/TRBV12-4,CASSRLTGSTYEQYF,TGTGCCAGCAGTCGATTGACGGGCTCAACCTACGAGCAGTACTTC
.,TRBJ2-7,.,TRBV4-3,CASSQDLGRTPNEQYF,TGTGCCAGCAGCCAAGATTTGGGTAGGACACCCAACGAGCAGTACTTC
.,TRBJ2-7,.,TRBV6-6,CASSYLRKGVTYGQYF,TGTGCAAGCAGTTACCTACGAAAGGGGGTTACCTACGGGCAGTACTTC
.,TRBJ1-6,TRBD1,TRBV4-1,CACSHGQGNSLLHF,TGCGCCTGCAGCCATGGACAGGGGAATTCACTCCTACACTTT
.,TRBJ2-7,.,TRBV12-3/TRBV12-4,CVSSLGEGVNYEQYF,TGTGTCAGCAGTTTAGGAGAAGGGGTCAACTACGAGCAGTACTTC
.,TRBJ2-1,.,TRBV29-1,CSVTTLRPWSHQEQSF,TGCAGCGTCACCACGCTTCGGCCCTGGTCCCATCAAGAGCAGTCCTTC
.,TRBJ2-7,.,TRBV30,CVWSLYPGPYKQYF,TGTGTCTGGAGTCTATATCCGGGACCCTACAAGCAGTACTTC
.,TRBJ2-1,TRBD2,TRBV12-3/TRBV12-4,CVSILAGASYKEQFF,TGTGTCAGCATCTTAGCGGGCGCTTCCTACAAAGAGCAGTTCTTC
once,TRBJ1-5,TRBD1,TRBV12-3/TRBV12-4,CASSRTGSNRPQHF,TGTGCCAGTAGTAGGACAGGGAGCAATCGGCCCCAGCATTTT
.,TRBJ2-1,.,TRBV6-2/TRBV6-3,CASSYSIKRRNRDEQFF,TGTGCCAGCAGTTACTCGATAAAGCGACGCAATCGGGATGAGCAGTTCTTC
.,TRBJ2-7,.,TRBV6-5,CTSSFTGISDEQYF,TGTACCAGTAGTTTTACCGGGATTAGCGACGAGCAGTACTTC
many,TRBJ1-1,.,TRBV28,CASSSPGGGEAFF,TGTGCCAGCAGTTCCCCGGGGGGGGGTGAAGCTTTCTTT
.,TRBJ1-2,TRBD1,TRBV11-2,CASSYTGGSSPGYTF,TGTGCCAGCAGCTATACAGGGGGCTCCTCCCCTGGCTACACCTTC
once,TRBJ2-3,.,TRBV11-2,CAGSVGTDTQYF,TGTGCCGGCAGTGTCGGCACAGATACGCAGTATTTT
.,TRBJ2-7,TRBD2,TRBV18,CASSPTGGTSPYERYF,TGTGCCAGCTCACCGACCGGAGGGACTAGCCCCTACGAGCGGTACTTC
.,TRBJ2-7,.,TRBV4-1,CASSQDLGVQYEQYF,TGCGCCAGCAGCCAAGATTTAGGAGTTCAATACGAGCAGTACTTC
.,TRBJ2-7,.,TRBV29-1,CSTVGTEEQYF,TGCAGCACTGTGGGGACCGAGGAGCAGTACTTC
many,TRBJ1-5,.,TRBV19,CASSMTPGGYQPQHF,TGTGCCAGTAGTATGACCCCGGGGGGGTATCAGCCCCAGCATTTT
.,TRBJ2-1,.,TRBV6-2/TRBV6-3,CASSYGPYDREEFF,TGTGCCAGCAGTTACGGGCCTTATGACAGGGAGGAGTTCTTC
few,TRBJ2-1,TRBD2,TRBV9,CASSLLAGGLYNEQFF,TGTGCCAGCAGCTTACTAGCGGGAGGGCTCTACAATGAGCAGTTCTTC
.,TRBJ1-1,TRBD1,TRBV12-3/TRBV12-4,CVSSKGAGTEAFF,TGTGTCAGCAGTAAGGGGGCTGGGACTGAAGCATTCTTT
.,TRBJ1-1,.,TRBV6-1,CASIIGATEALF,TGTGCCAGCATAATAGGGGCCACTGAAGCCCTCTTT
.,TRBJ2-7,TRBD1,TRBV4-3,CASSQESGQNYEQYF,TGCGCCAGCAGCCAAGAGTCGGGACAGAACTACGAGCAGTACTTC
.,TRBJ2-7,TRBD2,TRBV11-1,CANSLGRLAVLLQYF,TGTGCCAACAGCTTAGGGAGACTAGCGGTACTTCTTCAGTACTTC
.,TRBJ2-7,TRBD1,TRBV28,CVSIRTGGSYEQYF,TGTGTCAGCATCAGGACAGGGGGATCCTACGAGCAGTACTTC
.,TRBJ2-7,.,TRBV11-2,CASRLDPGGWEQYF,TGTGCCAGCCGCTTGGATCCTGGTGGATGGGAGCAGTATTTC
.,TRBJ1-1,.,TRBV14,CTSRSREGNTEAFF,TGTACCAGCAGGTCCCGGGAGGGAAACACTGAAGCTTTCTTT
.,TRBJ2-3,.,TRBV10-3,CAIGAGAITGTQYF,TGTGCCATCGGGGCAGGGGCTATCACAGGTACGCAGTATTTT
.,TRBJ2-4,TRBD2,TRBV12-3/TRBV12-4,CASSTGTSGTLAKNIQYF,TGTGCCAGTAGTACCGGGACTAGCGGGACGCTAGCCAAAAACATTCAATACTTC
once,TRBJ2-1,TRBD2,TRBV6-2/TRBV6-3,CASTGLGEGLRGNEQFF,TGTGCCAGCACGGGTCTGGGGGAGGGCCTAAGGGGAAATGAGCAGTTCTTC
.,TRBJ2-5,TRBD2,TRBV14,CASNRTGTSIPYF,TGTGCCAGCAACCGCACCGGGACTAGCATTCCTTACTTC
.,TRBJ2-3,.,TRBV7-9,CASSPRQGATDTQYF,TGTGCCAGCAGCCCAAGACAAGGGGCCACAGATACGCAGTATTTT
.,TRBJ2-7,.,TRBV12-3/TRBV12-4,CANSLIGFGSSCEQYF,TGTGCCAACAGTTTAATAGGCTTCGGTAGCTCCTGCGAACAGTACTTC
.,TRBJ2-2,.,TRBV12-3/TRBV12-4,CTSSSRDWWFTGEPFF,TGTACCAGCAGTTCACGGGACTGGTGGTTCACCGGGGAGCCGTTTTTT
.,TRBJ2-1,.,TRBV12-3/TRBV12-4,CASSRTDGKLYNEQFF,TGTGCCAGTAGCCGCACCGATGGAAAACTTTACAATGAGCAGTTCTTC
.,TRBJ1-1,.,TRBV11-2,CASSLVDNTEVFF,TGTGCCAGCAGCTTAGTAGACAACACTGAAGTCTTCTTT
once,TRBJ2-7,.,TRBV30,CACPGLRDADSYEQYF,TGTGCCTGCCCTGGACTCCGGGATGCGGACTCCTACGAGCAGTACTTC